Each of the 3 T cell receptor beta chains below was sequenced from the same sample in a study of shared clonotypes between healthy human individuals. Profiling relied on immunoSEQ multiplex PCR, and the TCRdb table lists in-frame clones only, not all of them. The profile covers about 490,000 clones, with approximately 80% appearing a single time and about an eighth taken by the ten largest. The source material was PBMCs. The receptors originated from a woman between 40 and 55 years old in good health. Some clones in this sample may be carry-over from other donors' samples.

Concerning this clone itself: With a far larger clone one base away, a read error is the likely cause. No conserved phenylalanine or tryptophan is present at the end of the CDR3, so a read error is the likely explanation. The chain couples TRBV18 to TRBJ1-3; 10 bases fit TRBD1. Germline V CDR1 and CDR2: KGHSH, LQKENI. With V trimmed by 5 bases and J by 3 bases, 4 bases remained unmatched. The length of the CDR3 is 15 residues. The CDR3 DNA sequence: TGTGCCAGCTCAGACAGGGGGCGGTATGGAAACACCATATATGTT. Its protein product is CASSDRGRYGNTIYV.

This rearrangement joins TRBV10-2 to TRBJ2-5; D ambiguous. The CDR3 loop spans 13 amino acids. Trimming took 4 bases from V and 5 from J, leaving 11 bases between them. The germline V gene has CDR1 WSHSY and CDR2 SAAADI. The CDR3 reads CASSADPRETQYF. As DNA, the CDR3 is TGCGCCAGCAGTGCGGACCCGAGGGAGACCCAGTACTTC.

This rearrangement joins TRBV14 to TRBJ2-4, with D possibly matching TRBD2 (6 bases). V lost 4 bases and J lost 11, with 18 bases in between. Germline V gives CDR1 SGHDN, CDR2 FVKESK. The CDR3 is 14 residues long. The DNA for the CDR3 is TGTGCCAGCAGCCCGGCCGGGACTTCAGCATTTCAGTACTTC. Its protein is CASSPAGTSAFQYF.